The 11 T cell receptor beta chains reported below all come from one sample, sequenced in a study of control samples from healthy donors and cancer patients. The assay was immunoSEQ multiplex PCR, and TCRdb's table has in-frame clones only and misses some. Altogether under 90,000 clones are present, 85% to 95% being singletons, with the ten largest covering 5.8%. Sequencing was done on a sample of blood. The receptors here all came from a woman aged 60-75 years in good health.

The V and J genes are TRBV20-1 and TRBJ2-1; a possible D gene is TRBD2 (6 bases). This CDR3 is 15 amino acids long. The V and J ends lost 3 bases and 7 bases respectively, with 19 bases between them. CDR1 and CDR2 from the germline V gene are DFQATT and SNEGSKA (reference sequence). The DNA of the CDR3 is TGCAGTGCTAGTTCATCGCGGGGCACGGGGAATGAGCAGTTCTTC. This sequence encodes CSASSSRGTGNEQFF.

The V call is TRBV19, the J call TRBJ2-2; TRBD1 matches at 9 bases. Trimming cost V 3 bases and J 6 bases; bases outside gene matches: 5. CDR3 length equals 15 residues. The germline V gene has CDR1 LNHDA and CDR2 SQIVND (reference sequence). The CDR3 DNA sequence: TGTGCCAGTAGTATTCCCGGGACAGGGCCCGGGGAGCTGTTTTTT. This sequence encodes CASSIPGTGPGELFF.

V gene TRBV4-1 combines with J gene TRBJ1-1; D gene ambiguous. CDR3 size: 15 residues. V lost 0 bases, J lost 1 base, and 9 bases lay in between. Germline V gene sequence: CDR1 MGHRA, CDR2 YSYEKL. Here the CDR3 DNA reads TGCGCCAGCAGCCAAGAACCTTCAAGGAACACTGAAGCTTTCTTT. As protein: CASSQEPSRNTEAFF.

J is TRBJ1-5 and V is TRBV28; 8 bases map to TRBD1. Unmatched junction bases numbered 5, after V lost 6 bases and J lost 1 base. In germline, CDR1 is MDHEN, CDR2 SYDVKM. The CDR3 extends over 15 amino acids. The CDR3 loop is CASRPRDRSNQPQHF. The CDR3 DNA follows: TGTGCCAGCAGACCCCGGGACAGGAGCAATCAGCCCCAGCATTTT. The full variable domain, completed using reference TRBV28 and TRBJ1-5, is DVKVTQSSRYLVKRTGEKVFLECVQDMDHENMFWYRQDPGLGLRLIYFSYDVKMKEKGDIPEGYSVSREKKERFSLILESASTNQTSMYLCASRPRDRSNQPQHFGDGTRLSIL.

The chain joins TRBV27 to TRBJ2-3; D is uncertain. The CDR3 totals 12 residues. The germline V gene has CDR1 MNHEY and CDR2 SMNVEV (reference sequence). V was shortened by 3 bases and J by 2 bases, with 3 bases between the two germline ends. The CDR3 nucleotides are TGTGCCAGCAGTTTGCTCACAGATACGCAGTATTTT. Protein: CASSLLTDTQYF.

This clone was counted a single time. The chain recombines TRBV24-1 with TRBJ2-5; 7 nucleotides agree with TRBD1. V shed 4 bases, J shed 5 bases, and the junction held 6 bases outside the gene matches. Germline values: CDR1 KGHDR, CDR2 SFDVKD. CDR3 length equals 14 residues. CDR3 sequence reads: CATSDPTGTETQYF. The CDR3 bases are TGTGCCACCAGTGACCCGACAGGGACCGAGACCCAGTACTTC.

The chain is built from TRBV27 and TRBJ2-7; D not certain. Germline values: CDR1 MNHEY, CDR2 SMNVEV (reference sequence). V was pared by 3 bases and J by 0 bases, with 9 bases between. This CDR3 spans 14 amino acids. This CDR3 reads CASSFQYSSYEQYF. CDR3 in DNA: TGTGCCAGCAGTTTTCAGTACAGCTCCTACGAGCAGTACTTC.

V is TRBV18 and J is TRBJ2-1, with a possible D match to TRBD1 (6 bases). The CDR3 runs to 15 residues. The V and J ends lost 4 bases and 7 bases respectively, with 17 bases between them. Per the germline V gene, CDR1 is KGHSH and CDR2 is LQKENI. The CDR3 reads CASSLTTAGENEQFF. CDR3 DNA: TGTGCCAGCTCACTCACGACCGCAGGGGAAAATGAGCAGTTCTTC.

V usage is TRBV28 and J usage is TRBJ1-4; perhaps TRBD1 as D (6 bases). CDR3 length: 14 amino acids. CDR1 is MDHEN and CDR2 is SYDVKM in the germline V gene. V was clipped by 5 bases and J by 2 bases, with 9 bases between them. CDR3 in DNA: TGTGCCAGCAGTCCGGGGGGCACTAATGAAAAACTGTTTTTT. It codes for CASSPGGTNEKLFF.

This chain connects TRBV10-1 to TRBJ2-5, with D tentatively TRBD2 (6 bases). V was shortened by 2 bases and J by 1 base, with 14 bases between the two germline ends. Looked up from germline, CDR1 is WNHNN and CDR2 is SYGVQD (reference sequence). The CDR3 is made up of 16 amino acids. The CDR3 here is CASSEGGLAIQETQYF. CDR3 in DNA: TGCGCCAGCAGTGAGGGAGGCCTAGCGATCCAAGAGACCCAGTACTTC.

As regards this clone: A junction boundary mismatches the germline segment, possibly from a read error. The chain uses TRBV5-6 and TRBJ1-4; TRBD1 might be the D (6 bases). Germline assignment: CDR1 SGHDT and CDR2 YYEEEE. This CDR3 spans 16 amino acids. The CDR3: CASSSPSTGLNEKLVF. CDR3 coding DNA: TGTGCCAGCAGCTCGCCCTCGACAGGCCTTAATGAAAAACTGGTTTTT. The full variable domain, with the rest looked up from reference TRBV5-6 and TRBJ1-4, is DAGVTQSPTHLIKTRGQQVTLRCSPKSGHDTVSWYQQALGQGPQFIFQYYEEEERQRGNFPDRFSGHQFPNYSSELNVNALLLGDSALYLCASSSPSTGLNEKLVFGSGTQLSVL.